The text below deals with one T cell receptor (beta chain). Its specificity is unknown. The sample originates from a study of T cell repertoires in cytomegalovirus infection. About the research overall: Evidence of both CMV infection and a matching HLA type came from public TCR beta signatures.

The CDR3 has 14 amino acids. V was shortened by 0 bases and J by 2 bases, with 9 bases between the two germline ends. Per germline, CDR1 SGHKS and CDR2 YYEKEE (reference sequence). Study findings and constraints: HLA-C-restricted CMV-specific TCR beta clonotypes were dominant in the ex vivo response.

TCRdb re-called the reads with MiXCR, one entry per CDR3 protein. The sample carries almost 500,000 distinct CDR3 sequences, roughly 10% recorded once. The chain has TRBV5-5 and TRBJ2-7; no reliable D call. The sample was PBMCs. This sequence was found in a human donor in good health (CMV status not recorded). Some clones in this sample may be carry-over from other donors' samples. The CDR3 here is CASSLGREAYEQYF. The CDR3 nucleotides read TGTGCCAGCAGCTTGGGTAGGGAAGCCTACGAGCAGTACTTC.